The clone carrying this TCR beta chain occurred a few times. Its antigen is undetermined. A much larger clone lies one base from this, so it may be a read error. Germline values: CDR1 SGHAT, CDR2 FQNNGV. Trimming took off 5 bases at V and 4 bases at J, with 15 bases between the two ends. The CDR3 totals 14 residues. Arm-PCR of CDR3 regions and iRepertoire HTBI primers were the basis on which TCR beta libraries were built. Original methodology: Samples collectively showed around 56 TRBV and roughly 15 TRBJ segments. Via MiXCR, TCRdb re-called the multiplex PCR reads, giving one row per CDR3 protein. The V and J calls reflect TCRdb's pipeline rather than the authors' work. The sample consists of 400,000 to 500,000 distinct CDR3 sequences, about 22% of them appearing once. The data originate from a study of regulatory T cells in long-lasting Graves disease. Stated time point: persistent/refractory GD, antithyroid drugs over 5 years with positive TRAb. TCR sequences were obtained from RNA taken from PBMCs.

Notes on the study in general: In persistent patients, shared public clonotypes (approximately 3,000) outnumbered those in new patients (about 1,000).

This sequence joins TRBV11-2 and TRBJ2-7; either TRBD1 or TRBD2 may fit D (5 bases each). The TCR sequence derives from a female donor with Graves disease. This specimen consisted of peripheral blood mononuclear cells (PBMCs), obtained when the disease was refractory, from a patient treated with antithyroid drugs. The CDR3 loop reads CASSNPGPTYEQYF. The CDR3 DNA reads TGTGCCAGCAGCAACCCGGGACCAACATACGAGCAGTACTTC.